This TCR beta chain was observed in a study of blood T cells in healthy people across ages. The authors ran a second PCR of about 6 to 11 cycles using a sample-barcoded 5' primer and a J-beta primer mix. TCRdb passed the 5' RACE reads through MiXCR, listing each CDR3 protein once. The table lists under 1,000,000 distinct CDR3 sequences, around 34% of them singletons, with roughly 13% in the top ten. Trimming cost V 8 bases and J 5 bases, with 15 bases left between them. The CDR3 has 13 residues. Broader study findings: Unsorted PBMCs blocked a conclusive comparison of naive and antigen-experienced cells.

As concerns this clonotype: Its antigen is as yet unknown. This may come from a read error, since a much larger clone is one base off.

The sequenced sample consisted of blood. This receptor was identified in a man aged 18 to 30 in good health. The chain couples TRBV12-3 or TRBV12-4 to TRBJ1-1; TRBD1 is a possible D gene (6 bases). The CDR3 sequence: CASGLGAGTEAFF. The CDR3 DNA reads TGTGCCAGCGGCCTGGGGGCTGGGACTGAAGCTTTCTTT.